The 12 T cell receptor beta chains listed next were all sequenced from one sample in a study of beta chain features in type 1 diabetes. cDNA synthesis used the whole RNA isolate, giving expressed TCRB sequences. Some clones are missing from TCRdb's copy, which holds only in-frame ones; the method was immunoSEQ multiplex PCR. The sample holds around 300,000 clones, 7.5% to 9.5% seen once. The sequenced material came from central memory CD4+ T cells from blood. The receptor source for this set is a woman aged 18-29 years in good health.

This CDR3 reads CASSQVTVTYEQYF. The CDR3 region has the DNA TGCGCCAGCAGCCAAGTTACGGTGACCTACGAGCAGTACTTC. The chain carries TRBV4-1 and TRBJ2-7; D is uncertain. V was trimmed by 1 base and J by 2 bases, leaving 9 bases between them. This CDR3 has 14 residues. Germline V gene lookup returns CDR1 MGHRA and CDR2 YSYEKL.

The table lists this clone with a few counts. A much bigger clone sits one base away, suggesting this may be a read error. The same CDR3 also results from other DNA sequences found in this sample. The rearrangement uses TRBV12-5 and TRBJ2-6; D gene uncertain. Deletions cut 8 bases from V and 0 bases from J, with 5 bases between. CDR1 LGHNT and CDR2 FRNRAP come from the germline V gene. The CDR3 spans 13 residues. CDR3 protein: CASKSSGANVLTF. In nucleotides, the CDR3 is TGTGCTAGTAAAAGCTCTGGGGCCAACGTCCTGACTTTC.

The J gene is TRBJ2-6, the V gene TRBV4-2, with D unclear. CDR1 is LGHNA and CDR2 is YNFKEQ in the germline V gene. This CDR3 spans 14 amino acids. Trimming shortened V by 0 bases and J by 4 bases, and 4 bases separated the two germline ends. The CDR3: CASSQERGANVLTF. For the CDR3, the DNA is TGTGCCAGCAGCCAAGAACGAGGGGCCAACGTCCTGACTTTC.

This chain connects TRBV28 to TRBJ2-1; 8 bases align to TRBD1. The V segment lost 4 bases and the J segment 0 bases; nucleotides outside the gene matches: 5. The length of the CDR3 is 16 residues. CDR1 MDHEN and CDR2 SYDVKM come from the germline V gene. CDR3 loop: CASSSYRGSSYNEQFF. The CDR3 DNA reads as TGTGCCAGCAGTTCATACAGGGGGAGCTCCTACAATGAGCAGTTCTTC.

J is TRBJ1-6 and V is TRBV7-2; 9 bases are shared with TRBD1. This CDR3 is 16 amino acids long. Trimming at V came to 4 bases and at J to 10 bases, leaving 11 bases not matched to a gene. CDR1 and CDR2 from the germline V gene are SGHTA and FQGNSA. The CDR3 DNA sequence: TGTGCCAGCAGCTCCGGACCGGGACAGGGAAAATCACCCCTCCACTTT. Translating gives CASSSGPGQGKSPLHF.

Ten or more counts support this clone. The chain employs TRBV10-3 and TRBJ1-1; tentatively, D is TRBD1 (5 bases). There are 16 residues in the CDR3. The V end lost 3 bases, the J end lost 4 bases, and 18 bases lay between the germline ends. Germline-derived CDR1 and CDR2 are ENHRY and SYGVKD. The CDR3 nucleotides read TGTGCCATCAGTGAACCGGGATCAGCTAGGGGCACTGAAGCTTTCTTT. Protein sequence: CAISEPGSARGTEAFF.

This clone was detected a few times. The rearrangement joins TRBV15 to TRBJ2-7; D possibly matches TRBD1 or TRBD2 (6 bases each). The germline CDR1 and CDR2 sequences are LNHNV and YYDKDF (reference sequence). The CDR3 runs 15 residues. Between the trimmed V and J ends, which lost 0 bases and 6 bases, there was a span of 15 bases. This chain's CDR3 is CATSRDRGRVGEQYF. The CDR3 region has the DNA TGTGCCACCAGCAGAGACCGGGGGCGGGTTGGCGAGCAGTACTTC.

A remark on this clone: The sample carries other DNA sequences with the same CDR3. This rearrangement joins TRBV7-8 to TRBJ2-6; 7 nucleotides align to TRBD1. The germline V gene encodes CDR1 SGHVS and CDR2 FQNEAQ. V shed 5 bases and J 5 bases; nucleotides not matched to a gene: 6. The length of the CDR3 is 15 residues. CDR3 sequence (DNA): TGTGCCAGCAGCCTACAGGGGTCGTGGGCCAACGTCCTGACTTTC. Its translation: CASSLQGSWANVLTF.

This clone was seen at least ten times. CDR3 in amino acids: CASSPVGSYEQYV. In DNA, the CDR3 is TGCGCCAGCAGCCCTGTCGGGTCGTACGAGCAGTACGTC. This sequence joins TRBV5-1 and TRBJ2-7; D gene ambiguous. Germline assignment: CDR1 SGHRS and CDR2 YFSETQ. Trimming removed 4 bases from V and 4 bases from J, with 12 bases in between. The CDR3 extends over 13 amino acids.

The chain recombines TRBV14 with TRBJ1-1; 9 bases agree with TRBD1. CDR3 size: 16 residues. Trimming took 3 bases from V and 1 from J; bases not matched to a gene: 6. The germline gives CDR1 SGHDN, CDR2 FVKESK. CDR3 loop: CASSQNRGRGNTEAFF. CDR3 in DNA: TGTGCCAGCAGCCAGAACAGGGGGCGAGGGAACACTGAAGCTTTCTTT. The full variable domain, completed using reference TRBV14 and TRBJ1-1, is EAGVTQFPSHSVIEKGQTVTLRCDPISGHDNLYWYRRVMGKEIKFLLHFVKESKQDESGMPNNRFLAERTGGTYSTLKVQPAELEDSGVYFCASSQNRGRGNTEAFFGQGTRLTVV.

The CDR3 loop reads CASSLRTDYGYTF. In DNA form, the CDR3 reads TGCGCCAGCAGCTTGAGGACGGACTATGGCTACACCTTC. This chain joins TRBV5-1 and TRBJ1-2; unclear D gene. The CDR3 consists of 13 residues. Germline CDR1 reads SGHRS; CDR2 reads YFSETQ. V dropped 1 base and J dropped 3 bases, with 7 bases sitting between them.

This clone was observed a handful of times. The chain has TRBV6-1 and TRBJ2-1, with no clear D. The V end lost 8 bases, the J end lost 6 bases, and 14 bases lay between the germline ends. The CDR3 sequence is 13 residues long. Germline-derived CDR1 and CDR2 are MNHNS and SASEGT. The CDR3 sequence is CASGPVLGNEQFF. Written as DNA, the CDR3 is TGTGCCAGCGGGCCAGTCCTTGGCAATGAGCAGTTCTTC.